Listed here is a single T cell receptor (beta chain). The data are from a study of T cell changes during pregnancy in multiple sclerosis. Per germline, CDR1 SGHRS and CDR2 YFSETQ. The ends were cut back, 4 bases at V and 9 bases at J, with 11 bases in the middle. The CDR3 has 12 amino acids. TCRdb keeps only in-frame clones here, not all; method: immunoSEQ multiplex PCR. The table includes fewer than 75,000 clones, just over 90% detected once. Specimen: peripheral blood, collected in the second trimester of pregnancy. The chain is built from TRBV5-1 and TRBJ1-3; a possible D gene is TRBD1 (6 bases). This TCR derives from a female donor with multiple sclerosis, enrolled in a pregnancy study. The CDR3 nucleotides are TGCGCCAGCAGCGGGGGCGAGAGCACCATATATTTT. Residues: CASSGGESTIYF. Variable domain in full (rest from reference TRBV5-1 and TRBJ1-3): KAGVTQTPRYLIKTRGQQVTLSCSPISGHRSVSWYQQTPGQGLQFLFEYFSETQRNKGNFPGRFSGRQFSNSRSEMNVSTLELGDSALYLCASSGGESTIYFGEGSWLTVV.